The 7 T cell receptor beta chains listed next were all sequenced from one sample in a study of blood T cells in healthy people across ages (dated by TCRdb to between 2015 and 2017). Libraries were prepared through 5' RACE. Sequencing was performed on an Illumina HiSeq 2500. A second roughly 7 to 11 cycle PCR used a sample-barcoded 5' primer and a J-beta primer mix. In TCRdb, the public reads were trimmed at Q25 with fastp and aligned with MiXCR, with productive beta chains retained. Duplicate CDR3 protein sequences are folded into a single record with the most common DNA and genes. This sample is represented by 1,500,000 or so distinct CDR3 sequences; 40% to 45% of them were singletons. The top ten clonotypes cover approximately 4% of the sample. Sequencing was performed on blood. Receptor source: a woman under 30 in good health.

A remark on this clonotype: The junction does not match germline at one end; this may be a read error. The chain couples TRBV4-3 to TRBJ2-1, with D possibly being TRBD2 (5 bases). CDR1 and CDR2 (germline): LGHNA, YSLEER. The CDR3 is made up of 15 amino acids. CDR3 sequence: CASSQSGRSYDEQFF. The CDR3 bases are TGCGCCAGCAGCCAAAGCGGCCGCTCCTACGATGAGCAGTTCTTC.

This clonotype has more than one count but fewer than ten. V and J are TRBV5-6 and TRBJ2-1; tentatively, D is TRBD1 (6 bases). V was trimmed by 1 base and J by 0 bases, leaving 14 bases between them. Germline CDR1 and CDR2: SGHDT and YYEEEE. This CDR3 contains 17 residues. The CDR3 loop reads CASSLLGQSLSYNEQFF. DNA of the CDR3: TGTGCCAGCAGCTTGCTTGGACAGAGCCTCTCCTACAATGAGCAGTTCTTC.

DNA for the CDR3: TGCAGCTTCCCGGTAGAGCGGGAGTCCTACGAGCAGTACTTC. It encodes CSFPVERESYEQYF. The chain combines TRBV29-1 with TRBJ2-7; the match to TRBD2 covers 8 bases. Germline V gene sequence: CDR1 SQVTM, CDR2 ANQGSEA. V was pared by 8 bases and J by 1 base, with 10 bases of the junction left unmatched. The CDR3 is made up of 14 amino acids.

The chain employs TRBV7-8 and TRBJ1-1; D possibly corresponds to TRBD1 (5 bases). There are 17 residues in the CDR3. The ends were cut back, 1 base at V and 4 bases at J, with 19 bases in the middle. CDR1 is SGHVS, CDR2 FQNEAQ, per germline. The CDR3 sequence: CASSLGGWGAGVTEAFF. The CDR3 DNA is TGTGCCAGCAGCTTAGGCGGTTGGGGCGCGGGCGTCACTGAAGCTTTCTTT.

J is TRBJ1-1 and V is TRBV6-1; tentatively, D is TRBD1 (5 bases). Between the trimmed V and J ends, which lost 3 bases and 0 bases, there was a span of 8 bases. This CDR3 is 14 amino acids long. Germline V CDR1 and CDR2: MNHNS, SASEGT. The CDR3: CASSEEGMNTEAFF. The CDR3 bases are TGTGCCAGCAGTGAGGAGGGGATGAACACTGAAGCTTTCTTT.

This clonotype turned up a few times. A single base separates this from a much larger clone, so it may be a read error. The chain is built from TRBV6-1 and TRBJ2-3; 8 bases map to TRBD2. The CDR3 spans 15 residues. Per the germline V gene, CDR1 is MNHNS and CDR2 is SASEGT. With V trimmed by 3 bases and J by 2 bases, 4 bases remained unmatched. CDR3 DNA sequence: TGTGCCAGCAGTGACTCGCGGGGGGTCACAGATACGCAGTATTTT. This encodes CASSDSRGVTDTQYF.

The J gene is TRBJ1-1, the V gene TRBV27, with unresolved D. Trimming shortened V by 0 bases and J by 4 bases, and 12 bases separated the two germline ends. This CDR3 spans 15 amino acids. CDR1 is MNHEY, CDR2 SMNVEV, per germline (reference sequence). In DNA, the CDR3 is TGTGCCAGCAGTTTATCGAGTGGCCTGACCACTGAAGCTTTCTTT. This sequence encodes CASSLSSGLTTEAFF.